Sequencing of this T cell receptor (beta chain) was carried out in a study of cytomegalovirus exposure and HLA in healthy donors. As for the study in general: In a previous analysis, 117 million unique TCR beta sequences were found from some 180 million T cells.

Study outcomes and limitations: Earlier results showed most TCR beta V segments being productive about 87% or about 30% of the time. Equally common other TCR beta chains were less clonally expanded than HLA-associated ones, a later analysis found.

With 60 Vbeta and 13 Jbeta primers, the PCR was carried out. Only in-frame clones appear in the TCRdb table, and some are missing; sequencing was by immunoSEQ multiplex PCR. The sample lists about 260,000 clones, roughly four fifths occurring once. Points on this clone: The antigen is undetermined.

Material: PBMCs. The receptor comes from a woman aged 40 to 50 in good health and CMV-seropositive.

CDR3 sequence: CASSIGTGGWAFF. The DNA of the CDR3 is TGTGCCAGTAGTATTGGGACAGGGGGCTGGGCTTTCTTT. The chain couples TRBV19 to TRBJ1-1, with 12 bases that match TRBD1. The CDR3 covers 13 residues. Germline loops: CDR1 LNHDA, CDR2 SQIVND (reference sequence). The V gene end was trimmed by 3 bases and the J gene end by 11 bases; junction bases not matched to a gene: 4.